A selection of T cell receptor beta chains follows, all from one sample in a study of shared clonotypes between healthy human individuals. Sequencing used immunoSEQ multiplex PCR; TCRdb keeps in-frame clones, though not all of them. The table lists over 1.5 million clones, approximately 98% of them singletons, with around 0.47% in the top ten. Material: naive CD4+ T cells sorted from blood. All receptors derive from a man in his thirties or forties in good health. The CDR3 runs from the conserved cysteine through the conserved F or W. The order of the fields is V gene, CDR3 length, clone size, D gene, J gene, CDR3 DNA, CDR3 protein. D genes are given only for firm matches. Some rows have no size entry. The others give once, few or many, or a class for an expanded clone.

TRBV11-2	18	-	-	TRBJ2-1	TGTGCCAGCAGCTTAGTTAGTGGCTACCGACTCTCCTACAATGAGCAGTTCTTC	CASSLVSGYRLSYNEQFF
TRBV5-1	14	-	-	TRBJ1-1	TGCGCCAGCAGCCCCGGGACGGCGAACACTGAAGCTTTCTTT	CASSPGTANTEAFF
TRBV7-9	15	-	TRBD1	TRBJ2-2	TGTGCCAGCAGCCGAACGACAGGGGACACCGGGGAGCTGTTTTTT	CASSRTTGDTGELFF
TRBV5-1	14	-	TRBD1	TRBJ1-4	TGCGCCAGCAGTGAGACAGGGGCGAATGAAAAACTGTTTTTT	CASSETGANEKLFF
TRBV10-3	11	-	-	TRBJ2-7	TGTGCCATCACGGGGACAACCGAGCAGTACTTC	CAITGTTEQYF
TRBV18	11	-	-	TRBJ2-1	TGTGCCAGCTCACCGAGGGAAGAGCAGTTCTTC	CASSPREEQFF
TRBV7-2	16	-	-	TRBJ1-5	TGTGCCAGCAGCCTATCGGGGGGCTGGCTGAGGCAGCCCCAGCATTTT	CASSLSGGWLRQPQHF
TRBV27	14	-	-	TRBJ2-1	TGTGCCAGCAGTTTAGGGGACCCTAACAATGAGCAGTTCTTC	CASSLGDPNNEQFF
TRBV5-5	14	-	-	TRBJ1-2	TGTGCCAGCAGCTTGTACCAAGGCTTAGGGGGCTACACCTTC	CASSLYQGLGGYTF
TRBV10-3	16	-	-	TRBJ1-2	TGTGCCATCAGTGAAAAAATGCGTGAGGTTAACTATGGCTACACCTTC	CAISEKMREVNYGYTF
TRBV6-5	13	-	-	TRBJ2-7	TGTGCCAGCAGTTTTCTAGCAGCCCACGAGCAGTACTTC	CASSFLAAHEQYF
TRBV6-6	12	-	-	TRBJ2-1	TGTGCCAGCAGTCCTGGGGACAATGAGCAGTTCTTC	CASSPGDNEQFF
TRBV5-4	14	once	-	TRBJ2-1	TGTGCCAGCAGCTTGGGGGCTACCCTCAATGAGCAGTTCTTC	CASSLGATLNEQFF
TRBV29-1	12	-	TRBD2	TRBJ2-5	TGCAGCGTTGTTCGGGGGGGGGAGACCCAGTACTTC	CSVVRGGETQYF
TRBV2	14	-	-	TRBJ2-5	TGTGCCACGCAGTGGGGGCGAACTCAAGAGACCCAGTACTTC	CATQWGRTQETQYF
TRBV25-1	15	-	-	TRBJ2-5	TGTGCCAGCAGTGAATATGGGGGGGGGCTGGCGACCCAGTACTTC	CASSEYGGGLATQYF
TRBV6-1	16	-	-	TRBJ2-1	TGTGCCAGCAGTGGCACGACAGGCGGCTCCTACAATGAGCAGTTCTTC	CASSGTTGGSYNEQFF
TRBV23-1	14	-	-	TRBJ2-4	TGCGCCAGCAGGGGACCCCCTGATGAAAACATTCAGTACTTC	CASRGPPDENIQYF
TRBV5-6	11	once	-	TRBJ2-1	TGTGCCAGCAGCTCCGGGTTAAAGCAGTTCTTC	CASSSGLKQFF
TRBV19	13	once	-	TRBJ1-5	TGTGCCAGTAGCCGGGGGGCCAATCAGCCCCAGCATTTT	CASSRGANQPQHF
TRBV6-1	15	-	TRBD2	TRBJ2-3	TGTGCCAGCATCGGGGGGTTCCCCTTCACAGATACGCAGTATTTT	CASIGGFPFTDTQYF
TRBV11-2	16	-	-	TRBJ2-1	TGTGCCAGCAGCTCACTAATCCTGGGGAGAGGCAATGAGCAGTTCTTC	CASSSLILGRGNEQFF
TRBV28	16	-	TRBD1	TRBJ2-1	TGTGCCAGCGTTCGGGGACAGGGAAACCCCTACAATGAGCAGTTCTTC	CASVRGQGNPYNEQFF
TRBV18	12	-	-	TRBJ1-2	TGTGCCAGCTCACTTGAGACAGGACGCTACACCTTC	CASSLETGRYTF
TRBV11-3	13	-	-	TRBJ2-1	TGTGCCACGGGACACGTCCTTGGCAATGAGCAGTTCTTC	CATGHVLGNEQFF
TRBV18	14	-	TRBD1	TRBJ1-2	TGTGCCAGCTCACCACCGGGACAGTTGATCGGCTACACCTTC	CASSPPGQLIGYTF
TRBV29-1	13	-	-	TRBJ2-7	TGCAGCGTTGATTCCGCGGGAACGGGGGAGCAGTACTTC	CSVDSAGTGEQYF
TRBV2	15	once	-	TRBJ2-1	TGTGCCAGCATTCGAGAGATCCTCTCCTACAATGAGCAGTTCTTC	CASIREILSYNEQFF
TRBV7-9	16	-	TRBD1	TRBJ1-2	TGTGCCAGCAGCTACCGGGACAGCCTTTTCGGCTATGGCTACACCTTC	CASSYRDSLFGYGYTF
TRBV4-1	17	-	TRBD1	TRBJ2-7	TGCGCCAGCAGCCAAGATTGGTCGACAGGGAGACCCTACGAGCAGTACTTC	CASSQDWSTGRPYEQYF
TRBV29-1	17	-	TRBD1	TRBJ2-1	TGCAGCGTTGAAGTTAGGAGGACAGGGGTCGAGTACAATGAGCAGTTCTTC	CSVEVRRTGVEYNEQFF
TRBV28	12	once	-	TRBJ1-2	TGTGCCAGCGGCGAGGGAATTCGAGGCTACACCTTC	CASGEGIRGYTF
TRBV30	14	-	TRBD1	TRBJ1-1	TGTGCCTGGAGTGTTAGGCAGGGGGGCACTGAAGCTTTCTTT	CAWSVRQGGTEAFF
TRBV19	14	-	-	TRBJ1-5	TGTGCCACCCAGATCCCCAGGGCCAATCAGCCCCAGCATTTT	CATQIPRANQPQHF
TRBV18	16	-	TRBD2	TRBJ2-1	TGTGCCAGCTCACCACTTAGCGGGAGCTCCTACAATGAGCAGTTCTTC	CASSPLSGSSYNEQFF
TRBV9	13	-	-	TRBJ1-1	TGTGCCAGCAGCGTAGGTCCGGACACTGAAGCTTTCTTT	CASSVGPDTEAFF
TRBV5-1	17	once	TRBD2	TRBJ2-7	TGCGCCAGCAGCTTGGGGGCTATAGCGGGAGATGTTTACGAGCAGTACTTC	CASSLGAIAGDVYEQYF
TRBV7-9	19	-	-	TRBJ2-4	TGTGCCAGCCTACCCAATCTTTCGGGTCGGGGGAGAGTCAAAAACATTCAGTACTTC	CASLPNLSGRGRVKNIQYF
TRBV19	16	-	TRBD2	TRBJ2-7	TGTGCCAGTAGTAAGGGACTAGCGGGATCGTGGTACGAGCAGTACTTC	CASSKGLAGSWYEQYF
TRBV28	13	-	-	TRBJ1-1	TGTGCCAGCACCCCTACTCGGGGCACTGAAGCTTTCTTT	CASTPTRGTEAFF
TRBV5-1	13	-	-	TRBJ2-3	TGCGCCAGCAGACCCACAGACACAGATACGCAGTATTTT	CASRPTDTDTQYF
TRBV18	17	-	TRBD2	TRBJ2-1	TGTGCCAGCTCACCCCGGCTGACTAGCGGATCCTACAATGAGCAGTTCTTC	CASSPRLTSGSYNEQFF
TRBV30	15	-	-	TRBJ2-7	TGTGCCTGCCCAAAGCAGGGAGGCTTCTCCTACGAGCAGTACTTC	CACPKQGGFSYEQYF
TRBV7-8	14	-	TRBD1	TRBJ2-7	TGTGCCAGCAGCGGGGACAGACGGTCCTACGAGCAGTACTTC	CASSGDRRSYEQYF
TRBV9	13	-	TRBD1	TRBJ2-5	TGTGCCAGCGGGACAGGGATCGGAGAGACCCAGTACTTC	CASGTGIGETQYF
TRBV29-1	13	-	-	TRBJ2-5	TGCAGCTCGAGAGGGTCTAGCACGGAGACCCAGTACTTC	CSSRGSSTETQYF
TRBV6-1	14	once	-	TRBJ2-7	TGTGCCAGCATGAGCAAATTTCTGACATACGAGCAGTACTTC	CASMSKFLTYEQYF
TRBV4-2	16	once	TRBD2	TRBJ2-2	TGTGCCAGCATGGGGCCAAGCGGGAGGAACACCGGGGAGCTGTTTTTT	CASMGPSGRNTGELFF
TRBV7-9	15	-	-	TRBJ2-1	TGTGCCAGCAGCGAGTATAAGGGGGGATACAATGAGCAGTTCTTC	CASSEYKGGYNEQFF
TRBV27	21	-	TRBD1	TRBJ2-7	TGTGCCAGCAGTTTCACCCCCCTGAGACAGGGGTTGAAAGCAACCTCTAACGAGCAGTACTTC	CASSFTPLRQGLKATSNEQYF
TRBV27	13	-	-	TRBJ2-1	TGTGCCCTTTGGGGCAGGGGAAACAATGAGCAGTTCTTC	CALWGRGNNEQFF